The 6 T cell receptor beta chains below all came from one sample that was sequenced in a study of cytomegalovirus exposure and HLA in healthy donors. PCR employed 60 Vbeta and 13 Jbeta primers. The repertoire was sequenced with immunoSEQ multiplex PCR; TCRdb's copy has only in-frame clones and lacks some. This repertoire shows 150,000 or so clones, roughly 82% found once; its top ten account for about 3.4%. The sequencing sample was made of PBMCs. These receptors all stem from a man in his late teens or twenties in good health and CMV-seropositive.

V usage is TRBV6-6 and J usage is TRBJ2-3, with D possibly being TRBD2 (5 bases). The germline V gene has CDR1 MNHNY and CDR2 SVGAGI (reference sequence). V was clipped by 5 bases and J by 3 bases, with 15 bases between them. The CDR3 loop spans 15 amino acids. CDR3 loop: CASSAHGSSTDTQYF. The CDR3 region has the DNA TGTGCCAGCAGTGCCCATGGGAGTTCAACAGATACGCAGTATTTT.

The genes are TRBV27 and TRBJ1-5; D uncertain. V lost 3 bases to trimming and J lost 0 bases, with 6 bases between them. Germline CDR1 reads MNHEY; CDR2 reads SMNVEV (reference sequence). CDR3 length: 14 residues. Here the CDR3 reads CASSLSYSNQPQHF. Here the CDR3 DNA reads TGTGCCAGCAGTTTGTCTTATAGCAATCAGCCCCAGCATTTT.

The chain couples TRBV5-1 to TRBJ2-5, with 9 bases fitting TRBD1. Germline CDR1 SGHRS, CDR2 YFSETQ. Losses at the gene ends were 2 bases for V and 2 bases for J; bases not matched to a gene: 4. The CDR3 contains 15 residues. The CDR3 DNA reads TGCGCCAGCAGCTTACTCGGACAGGGGCAAGAGACCCAGTACTTC. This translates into CASSLLGQGQETQYF.

The CDR3 loop is CASSDGLAGVCTYEQYF. DNA of the CDR3: TGTGCCAGCAGTGATGGACTAGCGGGAGTGTGTACCTACGAGCAGTACTTC. This chain uses TRBV6-4 with TRBJ2-7, with 13 bases matching TRBD2. The CDR3 is 17 residues long. J gave up 2 bases and V 3 bases, and 7 bases lay outside the gene matches. The germline gives CDR1 MRHNA, CDR2 SNTAGT.

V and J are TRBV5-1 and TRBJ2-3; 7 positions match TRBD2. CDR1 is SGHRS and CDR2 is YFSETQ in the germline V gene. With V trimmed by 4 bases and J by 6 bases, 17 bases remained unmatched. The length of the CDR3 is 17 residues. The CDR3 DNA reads TGCGCCAGCAGCCTCCAACCCGGGCGGGAGACAAGGGATACGCAGTATTTT. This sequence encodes CASSLQPGRETRDTQYF.

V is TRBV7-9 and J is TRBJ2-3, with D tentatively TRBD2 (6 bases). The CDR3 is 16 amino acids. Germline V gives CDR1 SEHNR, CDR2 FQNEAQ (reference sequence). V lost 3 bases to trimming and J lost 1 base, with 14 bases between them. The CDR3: CASSFPRREGTDTQYF. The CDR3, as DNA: TGTGCCAGCAGCTTCCCGAGAAGGGAGGGCACAGATACGCAGTATTTT.